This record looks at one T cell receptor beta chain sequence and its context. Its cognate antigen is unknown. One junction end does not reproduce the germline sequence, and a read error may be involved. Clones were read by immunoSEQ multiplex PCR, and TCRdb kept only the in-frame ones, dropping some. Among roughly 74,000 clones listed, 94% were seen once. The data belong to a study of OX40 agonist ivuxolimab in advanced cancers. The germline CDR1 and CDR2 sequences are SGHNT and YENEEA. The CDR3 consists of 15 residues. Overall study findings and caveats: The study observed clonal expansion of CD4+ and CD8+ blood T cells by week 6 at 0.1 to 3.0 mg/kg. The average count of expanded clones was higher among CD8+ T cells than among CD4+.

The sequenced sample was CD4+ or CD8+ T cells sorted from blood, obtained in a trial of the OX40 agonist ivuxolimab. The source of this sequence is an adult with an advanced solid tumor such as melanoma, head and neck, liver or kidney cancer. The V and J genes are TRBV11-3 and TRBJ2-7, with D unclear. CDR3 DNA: TGTGCCAGCAGCGTAGAGGCCGGGCCTGCCTACGAGCAGTACTTC. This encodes CASSVEAGPAYEQYF.